This TCR beta chain was retrieved from a study of blood T cells in healthy people across ages. Turning to this clonotype: Germline and junction disagree at one end, which may indicate a read error.

Next came a second PCR, run for about 7 to 12 cycles, which used a sample-barcoded 5' primer along with a J-beta primer mix. Each CDR3 protein gets one entry after TCRdb re-called the 5' RACE reads with MiXCR. The table has about 1,500,000 distinct CDR3 sequences, roughly 27% seen once. Sample: blood. This clonotype was sampled from a woman younger than 45 in good health.

CDR3 residues: CASSLNSRDRVYNERFF. CDR3 DNA sequence: TGTGCCAGCAGCTTAAACAGCCGTGACAGGGTCTACAATGAGCGGTTCTTC. This rearrangement joins TRBV11-2 to TRBJ2-1; TRBD1 aligns across 7 bases. Germline loops: CDR1 SGHAT, CDR2 FQNNGV. The CDR3 covers 17 residues.